The 7 T cell receptor beta chains listed next were all sequenced from one sample in a study of shared clonotypes between healthy human individuals. Produced via immunoSEQ multiplex PCR; TCRdb's table is partial and in-frame only. Here the sample spans roughly 650,000 clones, roughly 96% being singletons. It was CD45RO-negative cells, positively selected for CCR7, that made up naive CD8 cells, with terminally differentiated effector memory CD45RA+ cells excluded. The source material was naive CD8+ T cells sorted from blood. These receptors all come from a woman aged 30 to 39 in good health.

The J gene is TRBJ2-7, the V gene TRBV27; the match to TRBD1 covers 10 bases. Per germline, CDR1 MNHEY and CDR2 SMNVEV (reference sequence). The V gene end was trimmed by 3 bases and the J gene end by 4 bases; junction bases not matched to a gene: 9. The CDR3 has 16 residues. The CDR3 reads CASSLAPGTGVYEQYF. In DNA form, the CDR3 reads TGTGCCAGCAGTTTGGCCCCCGGGACAGGGGTATACGAGCAGTACTTC.

This rearrangement joins TRBV30 to TRBJ2-7, with TRBD1 matching over 10 bases. From germline, CDR1 is GTSNPN and CDR2 SVGIG (reference sequence). The CDR3 sequence is 15 residues long. Trimming at V came to 5 bases and at J to 0 bases, leaving 7 bases not matched to a gene. This CDR3 is CAWGRGTGVSYEQYF. The CDR3 coding sequence is TGTGCCTGGGGTCGCGGGACAGGGGTCTCCTACGAGCAGTACTTC.

The chain combines TRBV29-1 with TRBJ2-7; 12 bases are shared with TRBD2. V lost 6 bases to trimming and J lost 4 bases; unmatched junction nucleotides: 16. The CDR3 is made up of 17 amino acids. Germline lookup yields CDR1 SQVTM and CDR2 ANQGSEA. The CDR3 spells CSVIVQGSLAGGYEQYF. The CDR3 DNA follows: TGCAGCGTCATCGTGCAGGGATCACTAGCGGGAGGTTACGAGCAGTACTTC.

V usage is TRBV10-1 and J usage is TRBJ2-5; 15 bases align to TRBD2. Germline CDR1 and CDR2: WNHNN and SYGVQD (reference sequence). V dropped 3 bases and J dropped 2; count of bases not matched to a gene: 7. The CDR3 spans 18 residues. CDR3 sequence reads: CASSDGTSGRYLQETQYF. CDR3 DNA: TGCGCCAGCAGTGACGGGACTAGCGGGAGGTACTTACAAGAGACCCAGTACTTC.

The V gene is TRBV11-2, the J gene TRBJ2-1; a weak D match, TRBD2 (6 bases). Germline V lookup: CDR1 SGHAT, CDR2 FQNNGV. Trimming took 9 bases from V and 6 from J, leaving 15 bases between them. The CDR3 contains 13 residues. CDR3 in DNA: TGTGCCAGTAGGCACTATAGCGGCAATGAGCAGTTCTTC. Encoded protein: CASRHYSGNEQFF. The variable domain in full, completed from reference TRBV11-2 and TRBJ2-1, reads EAGVAQSPRYKIIEKRQSVAFWCNPISGHATLYWYQQILGQGPKLLIQFQNNGVVDDSQLPKDRFSAERLKGVDSTLKIQPAKLEDSAVYLCASRHYSGNEQFFGPGTRLTVL.

The J gene is TRBJ2-2, the V gene TRBV6-1; unclear D gene. The V gene's germline CDR1 is MNHNS and CDR2 SASEGT. V lost 4 bases and J 2 bases, leaving 8 bases between the germline ends. The CDR3 is 14 amino acids. The CDR3 region is CASSVGYNTGELFF. The CDR3 bases are TGTGCCAGCAGTGTGGGGTATAACACCGGGGAGCTGTTTTTT.

V gene TRBV7-8 combines with J gene TRBJ1-2; maybe TRBD1 (5 bases). V lost 3 bases to trimming and J lost 2 bases, with 16 bases between them. CDR3 size: 16 residues. Germline assignment: CDR1 SGHVS and CDR2 FQNEAQ. CDR3: CASSFGVRRGNYGYTF. The CDR3 nucleotides are TGTGCCAGCAGCTTTGGGGTGAGAAGGGGAAACTATGGCTACACCTTC.